This T cell receptor beta chain came from a study of T-cell memory formation after mild COVID-19. At the level of the study: Each donor largely had its own TCR clusters.

This clonotype was seen more than once but under ten times. Its antigen is as yet unknown. TCRdb processed the 5' RACE reads anew with MiXCR; each CDR3 protein has one entry. The sample records around 450,000 distinct CDR3 sequences, less than 25% being singletons. Per the germline V gene, CDR1 is MNHEY and CDR2 is SMNVEV (reference sequence). This CDR3 is built from 16 residues. The V end lost 0 bases, the J end lost 0 bases, and 10 bases lay between the germline ends. Study-level points and caveats: In pre-infection memory, a portion of responding clones appeared, which suggested that cross-reactive memory joined. Clones that contracted from day 15 to 85 had balanced CD4/CD8; later expanders were CD4+ biased.

The sequenced material came from PBMCs or a T cell subset sorted from them (not recorded which). This sequence was found in an adult woman who had mild COVID-19 (a few samples of this study predate the infection). Cell type and time point are not known. The rearrangement uses TRBV27 and TRBJ2-3; D call uncertain. The CDR3 nucleotides read TGTGCCAGCAGTTTATCGCCCTCGCGGAGCACAGATACGCAGTATTTT. Translated: CASSLSPSRSTDTQYF.